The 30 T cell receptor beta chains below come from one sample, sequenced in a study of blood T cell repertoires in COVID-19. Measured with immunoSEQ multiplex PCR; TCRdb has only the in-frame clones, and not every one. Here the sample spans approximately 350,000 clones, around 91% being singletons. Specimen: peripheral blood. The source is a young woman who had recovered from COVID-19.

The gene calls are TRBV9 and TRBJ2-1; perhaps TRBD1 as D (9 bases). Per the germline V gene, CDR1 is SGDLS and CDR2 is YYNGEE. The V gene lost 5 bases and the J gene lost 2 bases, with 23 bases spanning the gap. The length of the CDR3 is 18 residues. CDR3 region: CASSSSTGGLVAYNEQFF. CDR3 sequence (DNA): TGTGCCAGCAGTTCCTCGACAGGGGGACTAGTCGCCTACAATGAGCAGTTCTTC.

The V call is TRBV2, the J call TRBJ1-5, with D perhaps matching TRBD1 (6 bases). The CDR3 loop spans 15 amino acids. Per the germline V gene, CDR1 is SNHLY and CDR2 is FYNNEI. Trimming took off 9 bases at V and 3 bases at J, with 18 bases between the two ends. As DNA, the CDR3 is TGTGCCAGTGCCCAAAGGGGACAAACCAATCAGCCCCAGCATTTT. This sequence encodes CASAQRGQTNQPQHF.

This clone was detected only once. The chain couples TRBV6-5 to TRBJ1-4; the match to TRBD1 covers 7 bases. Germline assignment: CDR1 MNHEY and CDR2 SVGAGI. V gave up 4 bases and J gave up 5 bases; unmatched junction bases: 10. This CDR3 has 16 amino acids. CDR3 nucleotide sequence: TGTGCCAGCAGTTGGTTTTGGGGACAGACAAATGAAAAACTGTTTTTT. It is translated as CASSWFWGQTNEKLFF.

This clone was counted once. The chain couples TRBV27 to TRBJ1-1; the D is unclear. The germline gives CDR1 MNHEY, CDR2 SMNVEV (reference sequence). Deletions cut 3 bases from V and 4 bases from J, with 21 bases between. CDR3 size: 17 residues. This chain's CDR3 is CASSFQHNGPAVTEAFF. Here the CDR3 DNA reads TGTGCCAGCAGTTTCCAACACAACGGCCCGGCGGTCACTGAAGCTTTCTTT.

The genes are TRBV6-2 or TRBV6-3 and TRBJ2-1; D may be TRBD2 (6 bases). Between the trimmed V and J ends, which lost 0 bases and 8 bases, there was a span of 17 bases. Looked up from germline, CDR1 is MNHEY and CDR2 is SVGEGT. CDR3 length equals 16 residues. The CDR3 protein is CASSYSGDGSKDEQFF. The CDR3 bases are TGTGCCAGCAGTTACTCGGGGGACGGGAGTAAGGATGAGCAGTTCTTC.

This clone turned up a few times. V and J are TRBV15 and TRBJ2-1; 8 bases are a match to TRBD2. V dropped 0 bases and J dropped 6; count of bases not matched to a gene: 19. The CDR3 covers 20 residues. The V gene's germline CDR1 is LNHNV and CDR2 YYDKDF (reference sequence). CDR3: CATSREVDGGGPNVGNEQFF. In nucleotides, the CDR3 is TGTGCCACCAGCAGAGAGGTTGACGGCGGGGGGCCGAACGTGGGCAATGAGCAGTTCTTC. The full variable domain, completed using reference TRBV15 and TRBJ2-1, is DAMVIQNPRYQVTQFGKPVTLSCSQTLNHNVMYWYQQKSSQAPKLLFHYYDKDFNNEADTPDNFQSRRPNTSFCFLDIRSPGLGDTAMYLCATSREVDGGGPNVGNEQFFGPGTRLTVL.

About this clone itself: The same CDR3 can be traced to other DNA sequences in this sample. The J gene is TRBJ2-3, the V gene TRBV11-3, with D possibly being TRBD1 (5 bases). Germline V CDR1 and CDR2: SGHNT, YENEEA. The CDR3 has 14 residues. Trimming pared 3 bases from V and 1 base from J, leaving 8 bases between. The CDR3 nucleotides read TGTGCCAGCAGCTTGGGGCTGGGCACAGATACGCAGTATTTT. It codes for CASSLGLGTDTQYF.

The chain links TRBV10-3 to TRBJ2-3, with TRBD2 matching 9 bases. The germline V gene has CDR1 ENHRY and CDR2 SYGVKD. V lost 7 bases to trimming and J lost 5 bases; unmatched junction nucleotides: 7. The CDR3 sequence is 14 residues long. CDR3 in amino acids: CAITPSGMGDTQYF. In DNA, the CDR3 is TGTGCCATCACTCCTAGCGGGATGGGAGATACGCAGTATTTT.

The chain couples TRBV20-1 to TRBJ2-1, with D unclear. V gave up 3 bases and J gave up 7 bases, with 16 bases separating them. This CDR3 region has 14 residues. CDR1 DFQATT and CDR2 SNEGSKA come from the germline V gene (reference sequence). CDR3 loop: CSASDRLFRNEQFF. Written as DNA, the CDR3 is TGCAGTGCTAGTGATCGACTCTTTAGGAATGAGCAGTTCTTC.

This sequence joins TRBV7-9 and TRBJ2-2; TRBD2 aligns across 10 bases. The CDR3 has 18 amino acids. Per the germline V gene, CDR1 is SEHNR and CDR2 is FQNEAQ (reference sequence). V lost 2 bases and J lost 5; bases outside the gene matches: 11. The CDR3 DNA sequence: TGTGCCAGCAGCTTACGTCCAGGGCTAGCGGGAGTTACCGGGGAGCTGTTTTTT. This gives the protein CASSLRPGLAGVTGELFF.

The CDR3 sequence: CASSVEAARNTGELFF. In DNA form, the CDR3 reads TGTGCCAGCAGCGTAGAGGCAGCTAGGAACACCGGGGAGCTGTTTTTT. The rearrangement uses TRBV9 and TRBJ2-2; no clear D. V was shortened by 0 bases and J by 1 base, with 10 bases between the two germline ends. CDR1 and CDR2 (germline): SGDLS, YYNGEE. The CDR3 contains 16 residues.

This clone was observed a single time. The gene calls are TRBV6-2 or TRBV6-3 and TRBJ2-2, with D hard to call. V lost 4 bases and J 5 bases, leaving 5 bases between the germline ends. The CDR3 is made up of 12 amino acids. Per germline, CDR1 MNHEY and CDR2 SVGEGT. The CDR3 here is CASSLATGELFF. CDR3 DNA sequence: TGTGCCAGCAGTTTAGCAACCGGGGAGCTGTTTTTT.

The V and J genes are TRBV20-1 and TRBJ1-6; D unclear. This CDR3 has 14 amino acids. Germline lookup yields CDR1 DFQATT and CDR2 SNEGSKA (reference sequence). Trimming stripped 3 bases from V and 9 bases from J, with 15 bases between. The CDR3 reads CSASFGDGRSPLHF. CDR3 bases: TGCAGTGCTAGTTTCGGGGATGGTCGTTCACCCCTCCACTTT.

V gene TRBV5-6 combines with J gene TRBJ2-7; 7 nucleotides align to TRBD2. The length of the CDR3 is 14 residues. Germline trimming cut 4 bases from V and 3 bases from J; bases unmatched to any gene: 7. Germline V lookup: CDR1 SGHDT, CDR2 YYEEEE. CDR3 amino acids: CASSVTSVGYEQYV. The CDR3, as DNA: TGTGCCAGCAGCGTAACTAGCGTTGGCTACGAGCAGTACGTC.

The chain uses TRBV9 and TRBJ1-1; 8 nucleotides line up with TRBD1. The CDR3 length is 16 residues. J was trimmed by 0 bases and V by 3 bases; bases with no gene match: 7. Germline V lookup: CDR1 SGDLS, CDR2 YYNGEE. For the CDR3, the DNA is TGTGCCAGCAGCGCCCGGGACAGGTATATGAACACTGAAGCTTTCTTT. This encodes CASSARDRYMNTEAFF.

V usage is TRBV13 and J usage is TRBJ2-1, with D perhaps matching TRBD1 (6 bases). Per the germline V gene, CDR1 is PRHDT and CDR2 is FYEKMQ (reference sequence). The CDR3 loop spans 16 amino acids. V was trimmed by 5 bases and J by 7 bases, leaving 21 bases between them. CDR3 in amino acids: CASSPPRGEGDNEQFF. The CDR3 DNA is TGTGCCAGCAGCCCGCCTAGGGGCGAGGGGGATAATGAGCAGTTCTTC.

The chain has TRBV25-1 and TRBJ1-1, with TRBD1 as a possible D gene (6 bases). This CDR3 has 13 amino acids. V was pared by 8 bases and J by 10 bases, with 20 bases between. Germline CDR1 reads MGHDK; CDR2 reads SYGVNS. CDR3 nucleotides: TGTGCCAGCGACTCGACAGGCAGGACCGGAGCTTTCTTT. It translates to CASDSTGRTGAFF. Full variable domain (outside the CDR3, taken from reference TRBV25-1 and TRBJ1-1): EADIYQTPRYLVIGTGKKITLECSQTMGHDKMYWYQQDPGMELHLIHYSYGVNSTEKGDLSSESTVSRIRTEHFPLTLESARPSHTSQYLCASDSTGRTGAFFGQGTRLTVV.

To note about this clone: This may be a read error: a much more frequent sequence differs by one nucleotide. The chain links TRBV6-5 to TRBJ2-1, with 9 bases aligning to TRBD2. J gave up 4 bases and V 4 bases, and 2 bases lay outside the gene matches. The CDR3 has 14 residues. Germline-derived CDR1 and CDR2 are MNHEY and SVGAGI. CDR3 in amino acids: CASSLTSGYNEQFF. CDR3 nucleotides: TGTGCCAGCAGTTTGACTAGCGGATACAATGAGCAGTTCTTC.

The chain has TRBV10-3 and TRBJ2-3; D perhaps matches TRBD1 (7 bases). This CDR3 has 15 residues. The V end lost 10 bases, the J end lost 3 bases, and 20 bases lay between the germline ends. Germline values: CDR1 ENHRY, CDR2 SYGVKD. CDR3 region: CATRAGQGVTDTQYF. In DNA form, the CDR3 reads TGTGCCACGAGGGCGGGGCAGGGGGTTACAGATACGCAGTATTTT.

CDR3 nucleotides: TGTGCCAGCAGTGAAGTTTTATCGGGACAGGTCGGAAACACCATATATTTT. Translation gives CASSEVLSGQVGNTIYF. This chain joins TRBV6-1 and TRBJ1-3; TRBD1 aligns across 8 bases. CDR1 and CDR2 from the germline V gene are MNHNS and SASEGT. V lost 1 base, J lost 4 bases, and 9 bases stayed unmatched. CDR3 size: 17 residues.

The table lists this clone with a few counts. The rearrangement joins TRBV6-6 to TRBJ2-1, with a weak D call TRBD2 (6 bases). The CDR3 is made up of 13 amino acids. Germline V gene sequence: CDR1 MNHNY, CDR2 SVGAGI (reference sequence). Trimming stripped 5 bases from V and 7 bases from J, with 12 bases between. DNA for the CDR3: TGTGCCAGCAGTATAGCGGAGGGAAATGAGCAGTTCTTC. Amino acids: CASSIAEGNEQFF.

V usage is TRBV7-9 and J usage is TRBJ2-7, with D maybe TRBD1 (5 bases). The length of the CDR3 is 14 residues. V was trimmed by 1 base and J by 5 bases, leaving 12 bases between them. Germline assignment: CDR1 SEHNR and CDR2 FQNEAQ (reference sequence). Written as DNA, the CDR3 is TGTGCCAGCAGCTTAGATCCAGGGTGGGACGAGCAGTACGTC. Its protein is CASSLDPGWDEQYV.

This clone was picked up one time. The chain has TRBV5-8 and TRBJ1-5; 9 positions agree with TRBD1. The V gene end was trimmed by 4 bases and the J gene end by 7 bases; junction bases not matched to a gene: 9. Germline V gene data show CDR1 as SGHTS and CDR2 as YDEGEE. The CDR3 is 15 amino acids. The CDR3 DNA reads TGTGCCAGCAGCCCTACCACAGGGGGCAGGCAGCCCCAGCATTTT. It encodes CASSPTTGGRQPQHF.

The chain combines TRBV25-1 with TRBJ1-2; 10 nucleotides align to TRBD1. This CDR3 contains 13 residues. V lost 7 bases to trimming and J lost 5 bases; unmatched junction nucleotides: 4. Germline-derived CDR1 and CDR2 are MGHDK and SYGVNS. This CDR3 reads CASTGTGVYGYTF. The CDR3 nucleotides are TGTGCCAGCACCGGGACAGGGGTTTATGGCTACACCTTC.

The CDR3 spells CASSLGTDGYQPQHF. The CDR3 DNA reads as TGCGCCAGCAGCCTCGGGACAGATGGGTATCAGCCCCAGCATTTT. The chain has TRBV5-1 and TRBJ1-5, with 7 bases that match TRBD1. The germline CDR1 and CDR2 sequences are SGHRS and YFSETQ. The CDR3 contains 15 residues. With 4 bases clipped from V and 5 bases from J, the junction kept 9 bases outside the gene matches.

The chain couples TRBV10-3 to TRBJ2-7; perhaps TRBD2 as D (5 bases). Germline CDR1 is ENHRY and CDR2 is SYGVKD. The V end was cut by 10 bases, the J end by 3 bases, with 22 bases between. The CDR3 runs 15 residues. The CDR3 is CATAEGSGDVYEQYV. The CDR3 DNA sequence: TGTGCCACCGCCGAAGGGAGCGGAGATGTCTACGAGCAGTACGTC.

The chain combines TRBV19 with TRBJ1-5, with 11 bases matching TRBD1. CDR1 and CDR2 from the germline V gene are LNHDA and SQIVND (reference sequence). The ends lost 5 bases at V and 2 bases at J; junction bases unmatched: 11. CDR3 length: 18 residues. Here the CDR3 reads CASSYKGQGVKGNQPQHF. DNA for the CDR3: TGTGCCAGTAGTTACAAGGGACAGGGGGTTAAGGGCAATCAGCCCCAGCATTTT.

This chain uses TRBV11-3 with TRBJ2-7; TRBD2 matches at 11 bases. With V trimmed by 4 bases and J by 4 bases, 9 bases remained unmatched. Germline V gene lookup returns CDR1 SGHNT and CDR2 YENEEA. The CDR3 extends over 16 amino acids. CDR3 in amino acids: CASSSPGLAVPYEQYV. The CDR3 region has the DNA TGTGCCAGCAGCTCACCGGGACTAGCGGTTCCATACGAGCAGTACGTC.

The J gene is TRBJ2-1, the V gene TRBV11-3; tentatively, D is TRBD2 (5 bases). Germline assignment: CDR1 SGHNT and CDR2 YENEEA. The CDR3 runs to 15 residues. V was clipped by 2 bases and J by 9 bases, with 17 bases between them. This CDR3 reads CASSLIASLGSEQFF. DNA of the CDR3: TGTGCCAGCAGCTTAATAGCTAGTCTGGGGAGTGAGCAGTTCTTC.

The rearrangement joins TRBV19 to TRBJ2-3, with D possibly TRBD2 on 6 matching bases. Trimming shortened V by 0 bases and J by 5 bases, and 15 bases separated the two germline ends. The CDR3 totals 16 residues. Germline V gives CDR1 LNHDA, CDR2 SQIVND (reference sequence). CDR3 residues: CASSIDSAGREDTQYF. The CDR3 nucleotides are TGTGCCAGTAGTATAGATAGCGCGGGGCGAGAAGATACGCAGTATTTT.